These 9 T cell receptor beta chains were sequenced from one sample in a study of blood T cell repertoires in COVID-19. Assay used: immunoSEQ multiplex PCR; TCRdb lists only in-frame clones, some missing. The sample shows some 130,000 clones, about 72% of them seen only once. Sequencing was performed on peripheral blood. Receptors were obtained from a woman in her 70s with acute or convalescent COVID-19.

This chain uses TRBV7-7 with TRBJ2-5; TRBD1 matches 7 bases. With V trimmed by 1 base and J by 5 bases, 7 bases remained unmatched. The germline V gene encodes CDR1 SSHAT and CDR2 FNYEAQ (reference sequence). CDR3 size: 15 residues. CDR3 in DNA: TGTGCCAGCAGCTTAGGACAGGGAATGTTGGAGACCCAGTACTTC. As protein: CASSLGQGMLETQYF.

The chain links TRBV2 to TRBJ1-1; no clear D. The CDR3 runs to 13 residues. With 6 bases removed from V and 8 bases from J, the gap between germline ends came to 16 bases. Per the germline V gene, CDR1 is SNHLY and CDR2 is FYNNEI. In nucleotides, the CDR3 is TGTGCCAGCAGAGTCTGGGCAGGATCCGAAGCTTTCTTT. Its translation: CASRVWAGSEAFF.

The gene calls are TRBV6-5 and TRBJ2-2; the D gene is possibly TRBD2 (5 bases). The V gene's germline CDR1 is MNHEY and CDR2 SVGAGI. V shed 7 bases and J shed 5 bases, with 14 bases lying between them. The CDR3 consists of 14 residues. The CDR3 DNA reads TGTGCCAGCACCTCTAGCCTGGGGACCGGGGAGCTGTTTTTT. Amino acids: CASTSSLGTGELFF.

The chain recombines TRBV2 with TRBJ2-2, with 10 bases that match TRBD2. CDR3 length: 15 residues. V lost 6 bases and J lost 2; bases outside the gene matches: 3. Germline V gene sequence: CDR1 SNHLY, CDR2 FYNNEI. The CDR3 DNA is TGTGCCAGCAGCCTAGCGGGGGCCAACACCGGGGAGCTGTTTTTT. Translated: CASSLAGANTGELFF.

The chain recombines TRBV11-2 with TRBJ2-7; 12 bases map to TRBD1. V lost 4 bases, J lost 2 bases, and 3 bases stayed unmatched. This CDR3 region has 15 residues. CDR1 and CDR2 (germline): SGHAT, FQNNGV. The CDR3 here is CASSSGTGGPYEQYF. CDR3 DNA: TGTGCCAGCAGCTCGGGGACAGGGGGCCCCTACGAGCAGTACTTC.

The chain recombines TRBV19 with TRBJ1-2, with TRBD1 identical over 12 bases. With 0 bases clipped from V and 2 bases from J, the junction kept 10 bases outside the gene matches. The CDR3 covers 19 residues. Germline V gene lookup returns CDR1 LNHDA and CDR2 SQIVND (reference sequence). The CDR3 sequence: CASSIDLPGQGARNYGYTF. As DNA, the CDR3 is TGTGCCAGTAGTATAGATCTGCCGGGACAGGGGGCTCGAAACTATGGCTACACCTTC.

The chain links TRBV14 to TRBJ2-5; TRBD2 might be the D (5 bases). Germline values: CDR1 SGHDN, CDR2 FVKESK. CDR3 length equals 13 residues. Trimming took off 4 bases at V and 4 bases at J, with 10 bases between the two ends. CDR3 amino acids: CASSPREGETQYF. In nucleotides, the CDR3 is TGTGCCAGCAGCCCCCGAGAGGGAGAGACCCAGTACTTC.

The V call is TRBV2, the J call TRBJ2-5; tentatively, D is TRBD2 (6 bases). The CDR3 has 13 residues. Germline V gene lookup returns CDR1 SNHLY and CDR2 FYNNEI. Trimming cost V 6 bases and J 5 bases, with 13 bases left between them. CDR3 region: CASRRDSEETQYF. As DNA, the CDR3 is TGTGCCAGCAGGCGGGACTCCGAGGAGACCCAGTACTTC.

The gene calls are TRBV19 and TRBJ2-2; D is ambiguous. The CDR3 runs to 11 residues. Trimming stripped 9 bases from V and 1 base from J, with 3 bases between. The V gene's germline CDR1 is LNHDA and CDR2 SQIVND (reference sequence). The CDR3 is CASRNTGELFF. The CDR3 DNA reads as TGTGCCAGCAGGAACACCGGGGAGCTGTTTTTT. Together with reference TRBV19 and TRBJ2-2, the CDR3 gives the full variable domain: DGGITQSPKYLFRKEGQNVTLSCEQNLNHDAMYWYRQDPGQGLRLIYYSQIVNDFQKGDIAEGYSVSREKKESFPLTVTSAQKNPTAFYLCASRNTGELFFGEGSRLTVL.